These 9 T cell receptor beta chains came from one sample sequenced in a study of T cell responses to AZD1222 COVID-19 vaccine. Libraries were prepared by immunoSEQ multiplex PCR; TCRdb keeps only in-frame clonotypes and omits some of them. The table shows some 90,000 clones, with roughly 87% occurring only once. The material sequenced was peripheral blood, taken on day 0 of AZD1222 vaccination. The receptors stem from an adult in good health.

This chain uses TRBV5-1 with TRBJ1-6; no definite D call. The germline gives CDR1 SGHRS, CDR2 YFSETQ. V dropped 5 bases and J dropped 5 bases, with 8 bases sitting between them. The CDR3 extends over 13 amino acids. CDR3 nucleotides: TGCGCCAGCAGGAACTTAGATAATTCACCCCTCCACTTT. Amino acid sequence: CASRNLDNSPLHF.

The chain employs TRBV18 and TRBJ1-1; D remains unclear. Germline CDR1 reads KGHSH; CDR2 reads LQKENI. V dropped 3 bases and J dropped 2 bases, with 10 bases sitting between them. The CDR3 totals 14 residues. In DNA form, the CDR3 reads TGTGCCAGCTCACCCGCCGGCAGTAACACTGAAGCTTTCTTT. Translating gives CASSPAGSNTEAFF.

V gene TRBV18 combines with J gene TRBJ2-3; TRBD2 aligns across 15 bases. This CDR3 has 16 residues. Unmatched junction bases numbered 3, after V lost 3 bases and J lost 5 bases. Germline loops: CDR1 KGHSH, CDR2 LQKENI. The CDR3 bases are TGTGCCAGCTCACCCCCGGGACTAGCGGGAGGAGATACGCAGTATTTT. Its protein is CASSPPGLAGGDTQYF.

The chain employs TRBV7-2 and TRBJ2-3; the D is unclear. Germline loops: CDR1 SGHTA, CDR2 FQGNSA. V shed 0 bases and J shed 4 bases, with 5 bases lying between them. The CDR3 runs 13 residues. CDR3 residues: CASSLAHADTQYF. The CDR3, as DNA: TGTGCCAGCAGCTTAGCGCACGCAGATACGCAGTATTTT.

This clone was seen more than once but under ten times. This chain joins TRBV12-3 or TRBV12-4 and TRBJ2-7; D is unclear. The CDR3 length is 13 residues. The V gene lost 3 bases and the J gene lost 5 bases, with 11 bases spanning the gap. The CDR3 here is CASSFVGEDEQYF. As DNA, the CDR3 is TGTGCCAGCAGTTTTGTCGGAGAGGACGAGCAGTACTTC.

The chain has TRBV12-3 or TRBV12-4 and TRBJ1-5; weak D call: TRBD1 (6 bases). The CDR3 has 12 residues. Trimming removed 6 bases at V and 11 bases at J, with 14 bases between. The CDR3 coding sequence is TGTGCCAGCAGCCGGTTAAGGGGGGCCCAGCATTTT. Residues: CASSRLRGAQHF.

V gene TRBV6-5 combines with J gene TRBJ2-5; a weak D match, TRBD2 (5 bases). Germline-derived CDR1 and CDR2 are MNHEY and SVGAGI. The CDR3 runs to 16 residues. Trimming took 4 bases from V and 5 from J, leaving 20 bases between them. The CDR3 sequence: CASSFPRGTKEETQYF. In DNA form, the CDR3 reads TGTGCCAGCAGTTTCCCCCGGGGTACTAAGGAGGAGACCCAGTACTTC.

The chain is built from TRBV29-1 and TRBJ2-5; D possibly matches TRBD1 or TRBD2 (5 bases each). The ends were cut back, 5 bases at V and 4 bases at J, with 20 bases in the middle. CDR3 size: 15 residues. Germline-derived CDR1 and CDR2 are SQVTM and ANQGSEA. The CDR3 nucleotides are TGCAGCGTTCTTCCTCGGCGGGCGCAGGGAGAGACCCAGTACTTC. The encoded protein is CSVLPRRAQGETQYF.

The V call is TRBV3-1 (or the pseudogene TRBV3-2), the J call TRBJ1-1, with D hard to call. CDR3 length: 13 amino acids. Germline lookup yields CDR1 LGHDT and CDR2 YNNKEL (reference sequence). V was pared by 1 base and J by 1 base, with 4 bases between. The CDR3 loop is CASSQAENTEAFF. The CDR3 nucleotides are TGTGCCAGCAGCCAAGCCGAGAACACTGAAGCTTTCTTT.